A single sample is the source of the 8 T cell receptor beta chains below, sequenced in a study of tumor-infiltrating lymphocytes in localized non-small cell lung cancer. TCRdb keeps only in-frame clones here, not all; method: immunoSEQ multiplex PCR. The sample yields about 16,000 clones, about 65% seen once. The sequencing input was lung tumor tissue. The receptor set was obtained from a human donor with non-small cell lung cancer.

The rearrangement uses TRBV4-3 and TRBJ2-1; 7 nucleotides agree with TRBD2. The germline V gene has CDR1 LGHNA and CDR2 YSLEER. V lost 4 bases and J lost 4; bases outside the gene matches: 7. CDR3 length: 15 amino acids. CDR3 sequence: CASSPERDLYNEQFF. The CDR3 DNA is TGCGCCAGCAGCCCGGAGCGGGACCTGTACAATGAGCAGTTCTTC.

As DNA, the CDR3 is TGTGCCAGCAGCCCAGGCGGCTCTGGAAACACCATATATTTT. This encodes CASSPGGSGNTIYF. V is TRBV7-6 and J is TRBJ1-3; D unclear. Per germline, CDR1 SGHVS and CDR2 FNYEAQ. The CDR3 loop spans 14 amino acids. V was trimmed by 5 bases and J by 0 bases, leaving 8 bases between them.

V usage is TRBV5-4 and J usage is TRBJ1-3; TRBD1 matches 7 bases. Trimming took 4 bases from V and 0 from J; bases not matched to a gene: 4. The CDR3 sequence is 15 residues long. The germline gives CDR1 SGHNT, CDR2 YYREEE (reference sequence). The CDR3 here is CASSEGQRSGNTIYF. The CDR3 DNA reads as TGTGCCAGCAGCGAGGGACAGCGCTCTGGAAACACCATATATTTT.

The genes are TRBV9 and TRBJ2-2, with D possibly TRBD2 on 6 matching bases. The germline V gene has CDR1 SGDLS and CDR2 YYNGEE. V shed 4 bases and J shed 6 bases, with 16 bases lying between them. The CDR3 has 15 amino acids. As DNA, the CDR3 is TGTGCCAGCAGCCCCCGGGACTTCGATTCCGGGGAGCTGTTTTTT. Translated: CASSPRDFDSGELFF. Filled out from reference TRBV9 and TRBJ2-2, the complete variable domain reads DSGVTQTPKHLITATGQRVTLRCSPRSGDLSVYWYQQSLDQGLQFLIQYYNGEERAKGNILERFSAQQFPDLHSELNLSSLELGDSALYFCASSPRDFDSGELFFGEGSRLTVL.

This sequence joins TRBV27 and TRBJ1-2; D is unresolved. CDR1 is MNHEY, CDR2 SMNVEV, per germline (reference sequence). The CDR3 loop spans 13 amino acids. V was cut by 5 bases and J by 4 bases, with 11 bases left in between. CDR3 residues: CASSPRSFYGYTF. CDR3 nucleotides: TGTGCCAGCAGTCCCCGGTCGTTCTATGGCTACACCTTC.

The chain employs TRBV19 and TRBJ1-5, with D unclear. Germline CDR1 LNHDA, CDR2 SQIVND (reference sequence). CDR3 length equals 14 residues. V was shortened by 4 bases and J by 6 bases, with 13 bases between the two germline ends. CDR3: CASSRRFEGQPQHF. CDR3 DNA: TGTGCCAGTAGTAGGAGATTTGAGGGTCAGCCCCAGCATTTT.

The J gene is TRBJ2-1, the V gene TRBV11-2; the match to TRBD2 covers 10 bases. V dropped 6 bases and J dropped 4; count of bases not matched to a gene: 9. Germline V gene sequence: CDR1 SGHAT, CDR2 FQNNGV. This CDR3 comprises 16 residues. The CDR3 spells CASRPAGTSVYNEQFF. The CDR3 DNA reads TGTGCCAGCAGACCCGCCGGGACTAGCGTTTACAATGAGCAGTTCTTC.

The V and J genes are TRBV5-8 and TRBJ2-1, with TRBD2 identical over 8 bases. J lost 3 bases, V lost 10 bases, and 9 bases had no gene match. From germline, CDR1 is SGHTS and CDR2 YDEGEE. The length of the CDR3 is 14 residues. CDR3: CAVGTGGRYNEQFF. CDR3 coding DNA: TGTGCCGTAGGTACGGGGGGGCGCTACAATGAGCAGTTCTTC.